The 3 T cell receptor beta chains below come from one sample, sequenced in a study of cytomegalovirus exposure and HLA in healthy donors. Assay used: immunoSEQ multiplex PCR; TCRdb lists only in-frame clones, some missing. This table holds about 310,000 clones, 88% found once. Sequencing was done on a sample of PBMCs. The receptors were gathered from a man aged 25-40 years in good health and CMV-seronegative.

This clone showed up just a few times. The rearrangement uses TRBV6-1 and TRBJ1-2; 7 bases align to TRBD1. Trimming cost V 2 bases and J 4 bases; bases outside gene matches: 7. Germline assignment: CDR1 MNHNS and CDR2 SASEGT. This CDR3 has 15 amino acids. The CDR3 spells CASSEPETGTYGYTF. In DNA, the CDR3 is TGTGCCAGCAGTGAACCAGAGACAGGGACCTATGGCTACACCTTC.

The gene calls are TRBV16 and TRBJ2-1; 9 positions match TRBD1. The V segment lost 8 bases and the J segment 4 bases; nucleotides outside the gene matches: 6. Per the germline V gene, CDR1 is KGHSY and CDR2 is FQNENV. The CDR3 runs to 14 residues. CDR3 region: CASPQDRGYNEQFF. CDR3 coding DNA: TGTGCCAGCCCCCAGGACAGGGGATACAATGAGCAGTTCTTC. Combining the CDR3 with reference TRBV16 and TRBJ2-1 gives the whole variable domain GEEVAQTPKHLVRGEGQKAKLYCAPIKGHSYVFWYQQVLKNEFKFLISFQNENVFDETGMPKERFSAKCLPNSPCSLEIQATKLEDSAVYFCASPQDRGYNEQFFGPGTRLTVL.

This chain connects TRBV7-2 to TRBJ2-3, with D perhaps TRBD2 (6 bases). Germline CDR1 SGHTA, CDR2 FQGNSA. Trimming removed 4 bases from V and 6 bases from J, with 14 bases in between. The CDR3 has 14 amino acids. The CDR3 reads CASSSLAAWDTQYF. The DNA for the CDR3 is TGTGCCAGCAGCTCACTAGCCGCTTGGGATACGCAGTATTTT.